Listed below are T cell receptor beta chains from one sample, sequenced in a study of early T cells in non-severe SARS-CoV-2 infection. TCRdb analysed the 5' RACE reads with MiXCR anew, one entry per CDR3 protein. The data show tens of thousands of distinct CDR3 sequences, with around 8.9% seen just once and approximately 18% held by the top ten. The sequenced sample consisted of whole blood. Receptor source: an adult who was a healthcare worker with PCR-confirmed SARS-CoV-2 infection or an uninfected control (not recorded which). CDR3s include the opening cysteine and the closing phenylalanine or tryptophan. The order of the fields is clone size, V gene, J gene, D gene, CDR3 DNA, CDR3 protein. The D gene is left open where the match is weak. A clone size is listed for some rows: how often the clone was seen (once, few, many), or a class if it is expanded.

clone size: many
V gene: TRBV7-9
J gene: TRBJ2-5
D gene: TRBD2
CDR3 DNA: TGTGCCAGCAGCTTTACTAGCGGTGGAGAGACCCAGTACTTC
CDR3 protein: CASSFTSGGETQYF

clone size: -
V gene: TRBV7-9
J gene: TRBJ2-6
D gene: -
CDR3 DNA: TGTGCCAGCAGCTTAGCGACCGGTCAGGGGGCCAACGTCCTGACTTTC
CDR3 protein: CASSLATGQGANVLTF

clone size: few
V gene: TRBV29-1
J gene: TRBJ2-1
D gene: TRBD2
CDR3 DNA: TGCAGCGTCGCCGGGACTAGCGGGTTGAGCTCCTACAATGAGCAGTTCTTC
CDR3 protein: CSVAGTSGLSSYNEQFF

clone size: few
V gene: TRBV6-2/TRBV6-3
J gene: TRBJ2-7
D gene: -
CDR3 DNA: TGTGCCAGCAGTTACTACAGGGTGGAAGGACAGTACTTC
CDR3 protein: CASSYYRVEGQYF

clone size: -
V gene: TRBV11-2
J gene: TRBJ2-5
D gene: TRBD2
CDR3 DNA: TGTGCCAGCAGCTCGTTAGCGGGAGGAAAAGAGACCCAGTACTTC
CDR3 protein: CASSSLAGGKETQYF

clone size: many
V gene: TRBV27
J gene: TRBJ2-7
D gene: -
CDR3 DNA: TGTGCCAGCAGTCCCCGGGAACAGGTCAGGGAGCAGTACTTC
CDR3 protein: CASSPREQVREQYF

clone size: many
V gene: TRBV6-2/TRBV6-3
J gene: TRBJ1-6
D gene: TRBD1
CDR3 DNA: TGTGCCAGCAGTTACCTCGGACAGGGCAATAATTCACCCCTCCACTTT
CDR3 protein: CASSYLGQGNNSPLHF

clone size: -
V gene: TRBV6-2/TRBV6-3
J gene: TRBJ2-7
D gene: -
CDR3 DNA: TGTGCCAGCATTGACTCGTGGGGACACTCCTACGAGCAGTACTTC
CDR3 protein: CASIDSWGHSYEQYF

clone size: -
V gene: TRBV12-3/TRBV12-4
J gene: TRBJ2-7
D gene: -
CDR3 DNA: TGTGCCAGCAAGTTGTGGCCTTCCTACGAGCAGTACTTC
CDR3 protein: CASKLWPSYEQYF

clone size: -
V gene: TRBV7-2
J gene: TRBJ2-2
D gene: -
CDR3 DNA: TGTGCCAGCAGCTTCTCGGCCAGCGGAGCGAACACCGGGGAGCTGTTTTTT
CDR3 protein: CASSFSASGANTGELFF

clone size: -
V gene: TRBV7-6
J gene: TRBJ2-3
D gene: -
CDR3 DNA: TGTGCCAGCAGCTCTGGGACGGGGGTGAGAGATACGCAGTATTTT
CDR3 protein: CASSSGTGVRDTQYF

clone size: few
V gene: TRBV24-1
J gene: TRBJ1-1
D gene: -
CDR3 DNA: TGTGCCACCAGTACCACCGGGACACGGAGTGAAGCTTTCTTT
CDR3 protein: CATSTTGTRSEAFF

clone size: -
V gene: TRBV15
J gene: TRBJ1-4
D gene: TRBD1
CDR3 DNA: TGTGCCACCAGCCGGTCACCGGGGACAGATGAAAAACTGTTTTTT
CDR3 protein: CATSRSPGTDEKLFF

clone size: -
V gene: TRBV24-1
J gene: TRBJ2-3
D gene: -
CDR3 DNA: TGTGCCACCAGTGATCCTGGTCCGGGACAAAAGGGAGATACGCAGTATTTT
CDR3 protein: CATSDPGPGQKGDTQYF

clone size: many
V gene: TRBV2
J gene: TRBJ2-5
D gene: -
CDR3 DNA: TGTGCCAGCATGGCAGACCAAGAGACCCAGTACTTC
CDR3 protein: CASMADQETQYF

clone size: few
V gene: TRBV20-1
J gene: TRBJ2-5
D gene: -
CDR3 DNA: TGCAGTGCTAGAGAGGGGCAAGAGACCCAGTACTTC
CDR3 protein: CSAREGQETQYF

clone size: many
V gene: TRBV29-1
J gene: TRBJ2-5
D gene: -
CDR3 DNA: TGCAGCGGGCGCCCAGATGGCGGGGAGACCCAGTACTTC
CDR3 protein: CSGRPDGGETQYF

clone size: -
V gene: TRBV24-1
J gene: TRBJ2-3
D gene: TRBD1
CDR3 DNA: TGTGCCACCAGTGATTACAGGGGGCAGATGGATACGCAGTATTTT
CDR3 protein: CATSDYRGQMDTQYF

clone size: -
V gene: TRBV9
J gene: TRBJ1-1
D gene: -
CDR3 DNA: TGTGCCAGCAGCGTAGCTCTGGGGAACACTGAAGCTTTCTTT
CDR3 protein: CASSVALGNTEAFF

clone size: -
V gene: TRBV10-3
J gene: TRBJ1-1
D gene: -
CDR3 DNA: TGTGCCATCAGTGAGGGGGGAAACACTGAAGCTTTCTTT
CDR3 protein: CAISEGGNTEAFF

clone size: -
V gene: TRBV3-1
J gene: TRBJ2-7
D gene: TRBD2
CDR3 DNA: TGTGCCAGCAGCCAAGGGACACCGGGACTAGCGGGAGTCGGGCAGTACTTC
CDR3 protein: CASSQGTPGLAGVGQYF

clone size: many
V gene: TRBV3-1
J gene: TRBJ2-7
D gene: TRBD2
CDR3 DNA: TGTGCCAGCAGCGCTAGGCTAGTGACTAGCGGGAGTCACGAGCAGTACTTC
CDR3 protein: CASSARLVTSGSHEQYF

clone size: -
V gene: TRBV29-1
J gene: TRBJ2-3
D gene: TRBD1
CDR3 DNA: TGTACCATAGGACCGGACAGGGTGACAGATACGCAGTATTTT
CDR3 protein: CTIGPDRVTDTQYF

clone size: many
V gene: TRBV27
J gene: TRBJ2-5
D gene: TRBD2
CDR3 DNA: TGTGCCAGCAGTTTTAGCGGGAGAGAACAGACCCAGTACTTC
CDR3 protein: CASSFSGREQTQYF

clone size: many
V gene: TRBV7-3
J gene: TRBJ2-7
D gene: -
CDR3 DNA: TGTGCCAGCAGCTTAAAGGGCGGAACCTACGAGCAGTACTTC
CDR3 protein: CASSLKGGTYEQYF

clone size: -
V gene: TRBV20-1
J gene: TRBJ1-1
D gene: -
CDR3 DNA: TGCAGTGCTAGAGCCGGGCAGGCTGAAGCTTTCTTT
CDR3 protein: CSARAGQAEAFF

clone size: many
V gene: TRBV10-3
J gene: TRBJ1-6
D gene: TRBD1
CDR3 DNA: TGTGCCATCAGACCGGGACAGGATAATTCACCCCTCCACTTT
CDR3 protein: CAIRPGQDNSPLHF

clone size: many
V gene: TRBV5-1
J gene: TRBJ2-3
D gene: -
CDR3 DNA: TGCGCCAGCAGCCGGACTATGACGCGAGGCACAGATACGCAGTATTTT
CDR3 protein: CASSRTMTRGTDTQYF

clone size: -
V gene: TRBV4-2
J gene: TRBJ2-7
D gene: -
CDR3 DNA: TGTGCCAGCAGCCAGGACCTAAGCAACTACGAGCAGTACTTC
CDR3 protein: CASSQDLSNYEQYF

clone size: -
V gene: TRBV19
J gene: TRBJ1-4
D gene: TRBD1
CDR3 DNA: TGTGCCACGAAGCCCCGGGACAGGGGTGAAAAACTGTTTTTT
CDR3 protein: CATKPRDRGEKLFF

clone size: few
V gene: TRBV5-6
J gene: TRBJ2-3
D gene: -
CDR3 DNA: TGTGCCAGCAGTAGGGGTTCCGGCACAGATACGCAGTATTTT
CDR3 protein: CASSRGSGTDTQYF

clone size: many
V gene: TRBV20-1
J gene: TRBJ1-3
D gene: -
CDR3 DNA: TGCAGTGCGGAAGGGGTTCACTCTGGAAACACCATATATTTT
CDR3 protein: CSAEGVHSGNTIYF

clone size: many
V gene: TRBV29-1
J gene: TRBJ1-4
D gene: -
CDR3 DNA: TGCAGCGCCCTAGGAAAAAAACTGTTTTTT
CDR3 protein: CSALGKKLFF

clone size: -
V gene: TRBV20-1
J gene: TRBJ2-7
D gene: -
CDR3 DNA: TGCAGTGCTAGCTCTAGCTCGGTAGATTACGAGCAGTACTTC
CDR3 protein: CSASSSSVDYEQYF

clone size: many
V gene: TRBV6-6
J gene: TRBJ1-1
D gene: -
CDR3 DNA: TGTGCCAGCAGCTCACAGGGTCGGAACACTGAAGCTTTCTTT
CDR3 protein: CASSSQGRNTEAFF

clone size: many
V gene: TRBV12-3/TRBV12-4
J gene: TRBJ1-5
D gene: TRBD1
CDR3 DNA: TGTGCCAGCAGTTCAAGGGACAGGGGGCCTAATCAGCCCCAGCATTTT
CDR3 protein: CASSSRDRGPNQPQHF

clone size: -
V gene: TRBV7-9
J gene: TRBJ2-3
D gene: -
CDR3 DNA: TGTGCCAGCAGCTTACTCATTCGGGCAGATACGCAGTATTTT
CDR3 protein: CASSLLIRADTQYF

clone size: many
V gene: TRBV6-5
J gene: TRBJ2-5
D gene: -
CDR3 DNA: TGTGCCAGCAGTTACTCGTTTTTCCGAGATCTCCACCAAGAGACCCAGTACTTC
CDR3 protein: CASSYSFFRDLHQETQYF

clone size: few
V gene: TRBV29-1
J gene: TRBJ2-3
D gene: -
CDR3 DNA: TGCAGCGTTGGAGAGACAGAGCACACAGATACGCAGTATTTT
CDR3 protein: CSVGETEHTDTQYF

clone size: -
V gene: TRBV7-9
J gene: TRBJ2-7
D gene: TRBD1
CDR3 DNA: TGTGCCAGCAGCCCGCACTCCGGGACAGGGACCTACGAGCAGTACTTC
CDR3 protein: CASSPHSGTGTYEQYF

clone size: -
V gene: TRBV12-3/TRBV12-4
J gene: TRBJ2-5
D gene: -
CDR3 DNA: TGTGCCAGCAGTTTAGGATCAGGGACTGGAGAGACCCAGTACTTC
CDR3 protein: CASSLGSGTGETQYF

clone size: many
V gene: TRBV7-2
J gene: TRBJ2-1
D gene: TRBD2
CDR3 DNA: TGTGCCAGCAGCCCATCTGGTAGCGGGAGGGCCTATGAGCAGTTCTTC
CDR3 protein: CASSPSGSGRAYEQFF

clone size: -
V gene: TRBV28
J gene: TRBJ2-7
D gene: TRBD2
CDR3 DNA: TGTGCCAGCAGGGTCTCTAGCCGGGAGGCCTACGAGCAGTACTTC
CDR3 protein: CASRVSSREAYEQYF

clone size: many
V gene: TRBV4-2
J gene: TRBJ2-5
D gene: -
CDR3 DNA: TGTGCCAGCAGCCAAGAGGGCGGCCAAGAGACCCAGTACTTC
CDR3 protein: CASSQEGGQETQYF

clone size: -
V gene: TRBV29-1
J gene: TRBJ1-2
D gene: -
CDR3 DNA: TGCAGCGTCGCTGGGACGGTCTATGGCTACACCTTC
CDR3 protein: CSVAGTVYGYTF

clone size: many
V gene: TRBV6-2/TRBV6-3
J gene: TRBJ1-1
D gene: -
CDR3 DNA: TGTGCCAGCTCCCCAAACAGGGTGAACACTGAAGCTTTCTTT
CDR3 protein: CASSPNRVNTEAFF

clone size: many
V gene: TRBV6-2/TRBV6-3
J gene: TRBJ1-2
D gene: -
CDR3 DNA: TGTGCCAGCAGTTACGAGGAAGACTATGGCTACACCTTC
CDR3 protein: CASSYEEDYGYTF

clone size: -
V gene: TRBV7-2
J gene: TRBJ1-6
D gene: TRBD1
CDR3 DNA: TGTGCCAGCAGCCCGAAGACAGGGGATTCACCCCTCCACTTT
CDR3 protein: CASSPKTGDSPLHF

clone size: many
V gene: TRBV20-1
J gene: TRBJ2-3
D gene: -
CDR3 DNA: TGCAGTGCTAGAAGCCCCTCCGTGAGCGGACGCACAGATACGCAGTATTTT
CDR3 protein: CSARSPSVSGRTDTQYF

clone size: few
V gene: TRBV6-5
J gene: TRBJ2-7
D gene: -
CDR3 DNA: TGTGCCAGCAGAGGAACCATATCCTACGAGCAGTACTTC
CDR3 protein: CASRGTISYEQYF

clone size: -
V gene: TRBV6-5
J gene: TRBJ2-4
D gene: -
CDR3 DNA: TGTGCCAGCAGCCGATCTGGGGTGAACATTCAGTACTTC
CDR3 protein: CASSRSGVNIQYF

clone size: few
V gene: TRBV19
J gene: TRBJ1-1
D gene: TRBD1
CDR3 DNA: TGTGCCAGTAGGGAGACAGGGGGCAACACTGAAGCTTTCTTT
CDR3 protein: CASRETGGNTEAFF

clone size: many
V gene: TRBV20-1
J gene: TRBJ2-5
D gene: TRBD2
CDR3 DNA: TGCAGTGCTAGAGTTACTAGCGGGTTCCAAGAGACCCAGTACTTC
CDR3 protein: CSARVTSGFQETQYF

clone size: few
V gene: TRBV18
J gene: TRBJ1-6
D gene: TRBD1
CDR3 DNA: TGTGCCAGCTCCCGACAGGGGCCGAGGGATTCACCCCTCCACTTT
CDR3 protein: CASSRQGPRDSPLHF

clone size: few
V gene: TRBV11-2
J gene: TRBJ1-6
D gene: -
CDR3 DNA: TGTGCCAGCAGCTTAATCCAGGCAACTAATTCACCCCTCCACTTT
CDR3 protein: CASSLIQATNSPLHF